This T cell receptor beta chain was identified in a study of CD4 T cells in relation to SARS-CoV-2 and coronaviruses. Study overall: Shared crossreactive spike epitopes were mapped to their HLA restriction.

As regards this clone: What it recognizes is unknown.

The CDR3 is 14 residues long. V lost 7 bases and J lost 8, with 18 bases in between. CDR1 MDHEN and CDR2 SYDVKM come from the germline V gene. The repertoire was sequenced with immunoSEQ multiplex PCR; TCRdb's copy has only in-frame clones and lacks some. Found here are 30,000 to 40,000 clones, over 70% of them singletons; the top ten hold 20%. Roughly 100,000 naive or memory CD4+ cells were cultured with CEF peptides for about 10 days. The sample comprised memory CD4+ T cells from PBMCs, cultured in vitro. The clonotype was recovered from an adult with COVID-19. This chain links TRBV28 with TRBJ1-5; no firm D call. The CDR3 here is CASTQPPPGEPQHF. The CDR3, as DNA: TGTGCCAGCACCCAACCCCCGCCCGGGGAGCCCCAGCATTTT.